The 4 T cell receptor beta chains below come from one sample, sequenced in a study of cytomegalovirus exposure and HLA in healthy donors. The PCR employed 60 Vbeta primers together with 13 Jbeta primers. Assay: immunoSEQ multiplex PCR; the TCRdb copy retains only in-frame clones and omits some. In the table there are under 200,000 clones, around 68% of which are singletons. The sequenced material came from PBMCs. The source of these receptors is a man aged 50-59 years in good health and CMV-seronegative.

The chain has TRBV10-3 and TRBJ1-2, with 8 bases identical to TRBD1. The CDR3 is 14 amino acids. With V trimmed by 0 bases and J by 10 bases, 7 bases remained unmatched. Per the germline V gene, CDR1 is ENHRY and CDR2 is SYGVKD. The CDR3 reads CAISESGTGRIYTF. The CDR3 bases are TGTGCCATCAGTGAGTCCGGGACAGGCCGCATCTACACCTTC.

The rearrangement joins TRBV4-2 to TRBJ2-7; a weak D match, TRBD1 (6 bases). Between the trimmed V and J ends, which lost 1 base and 5 bases, there was a span of 15 bases. The CDR3 is 15 residues long. Germline CDR1 reads LGHNA; CDR2 reads YNFKEQ. Here the CDR3 reads CASSQVSQGSHEQYF. The CDR3 bases are TGTGCCAGCAGCCAAGTATCGCAGGGGTCGCACGAGCAGTACTTC.

This clone has a single count. This chain uses TRBV2 with TRBJ2-5; D is unclear. CDR1 and CDR2 from the germline V gene are SNHLY and FYNNEI. Trimming stripped 2 bases from V and 2 bases from J, with 9 bases between. This CDR3 is built from 14 residues. CDR3 in DNA: TGTGCCAGCAGTGAACCCTACCCACAAGAGACCCAGTACTTC. This gives the protein CASSEPYPQETQYF. Filled out from reference TRBV2 and TRBJ2-5, the complete variable domain reads EPEVTQTPSHQVTQMGQEVILRCVPISNHLYFYWYRQILGQKVEFLVSFYNNEISEKSEIFDDQFSVERPDGSNFTLKIRSTKLEDSAMYFCASSEPYPQETQYFGPGTRLLVL.

The gene calls are TRBV28 and TRBJ1-1, with a tentative D call TRBD1 (6 bases). The CDR3 covers 14 residues. Germline V CDR1 and CDR2: MDHEN, SYDVKM. The V and J ends lost 3 bases and 4 bases respectively, with 12 bases between them. CDR3 in DNA: TGTGCCAGCAGTTTTAGGAGGGGGGGCACTGAAGCTTTCTTT. Translation: CASSFRRGGTEAFF. The full variable domain, with the rest looked up from reference TRBV28 and TRBJ1-1, is DVKVTQSSRYLVKRTGEKVFLECVQDMDHENMFWYRQDPGLGLRLIYFSYDVKMKEKGDIPEGYSVSREKKERFSLILESASTNQTSMYLCASSFRRGGTEAFFGQGTRLTVV.